The T cell receptor (beta chain) described here comes from a study of monozygotic twins with inflammatory bowel disease. Study-wide results and caveats: Concordant and discordant twins showed no difference in repertoire similarity, possibly from limited power.

The CDR3 runs 15 residues. The germline gives CDR1 SGHDN, CDR2 FVKESK. TCRdb reprocessed the 5' RACE reads and stores each CDR3 protein as one record, lacking DNA. This sample contains 350,000 to 500,000 distinct CDR3 sequences. Unfractionated whole blood yielded total RNA, and T cells were not sorted. Details on this clonotype: Its antigen is undetermined.

The sequence was collected from a human donor with ulcerative colitis or Crohn's disease, or a healthy co-twin of an affected twin (not recorded which). The V gene is TRBV14, the J gene TRBJ1-4; TCRdb's D gene call, TRBD1, goes unchecked for lack of DNA. What was sequenced was blood. Here the CDR3 reads CASSDRGVPNEKLFF.